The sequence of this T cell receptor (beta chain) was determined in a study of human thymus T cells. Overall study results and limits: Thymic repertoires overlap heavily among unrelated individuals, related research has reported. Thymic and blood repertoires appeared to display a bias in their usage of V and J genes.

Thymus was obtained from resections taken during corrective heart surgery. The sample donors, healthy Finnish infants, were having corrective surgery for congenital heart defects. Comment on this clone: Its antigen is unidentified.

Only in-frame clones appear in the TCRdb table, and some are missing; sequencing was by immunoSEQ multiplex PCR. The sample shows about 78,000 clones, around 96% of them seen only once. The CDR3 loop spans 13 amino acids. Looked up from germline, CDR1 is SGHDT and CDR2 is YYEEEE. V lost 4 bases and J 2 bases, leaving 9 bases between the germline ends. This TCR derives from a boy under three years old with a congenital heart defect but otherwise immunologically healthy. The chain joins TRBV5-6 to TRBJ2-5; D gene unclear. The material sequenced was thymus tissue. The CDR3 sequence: CASSHVRQETQYF. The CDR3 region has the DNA TGTGCCAGCAGCCACGTAAGACAAGAGACCCAGTACTTC.